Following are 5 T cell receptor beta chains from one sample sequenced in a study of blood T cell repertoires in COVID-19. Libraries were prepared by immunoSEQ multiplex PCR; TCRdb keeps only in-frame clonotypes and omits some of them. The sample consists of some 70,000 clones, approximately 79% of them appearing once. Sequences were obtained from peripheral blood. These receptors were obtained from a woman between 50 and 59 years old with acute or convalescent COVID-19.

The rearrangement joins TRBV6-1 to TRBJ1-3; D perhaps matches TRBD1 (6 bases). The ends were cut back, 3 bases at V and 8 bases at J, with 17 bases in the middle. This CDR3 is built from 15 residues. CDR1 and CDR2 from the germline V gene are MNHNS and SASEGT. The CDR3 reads CASSEIQTGRDTIYF. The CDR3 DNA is TGTGCCAGCAGTGAGATCCAAACAGGGAGGGACACCATATATTTT.

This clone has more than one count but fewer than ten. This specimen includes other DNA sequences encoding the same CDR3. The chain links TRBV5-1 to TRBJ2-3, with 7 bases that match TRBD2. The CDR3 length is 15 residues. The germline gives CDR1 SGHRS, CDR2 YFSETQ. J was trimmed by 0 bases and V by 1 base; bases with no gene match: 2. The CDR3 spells CASSLPGGSTDTQYF. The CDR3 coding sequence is TGCGCCAGCAGCTTGCCGGGGGGAAGCACAGATACGCAGTATTTT.

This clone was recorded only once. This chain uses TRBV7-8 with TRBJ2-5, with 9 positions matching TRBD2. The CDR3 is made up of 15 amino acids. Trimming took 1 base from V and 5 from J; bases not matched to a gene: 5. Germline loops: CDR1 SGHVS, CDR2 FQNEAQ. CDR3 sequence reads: CASSLVLAGDETQYF. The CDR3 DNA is TGTGCCAGCAGCTTAGTTTTAGCGGGGGATGAGACCCAGTACTTC.

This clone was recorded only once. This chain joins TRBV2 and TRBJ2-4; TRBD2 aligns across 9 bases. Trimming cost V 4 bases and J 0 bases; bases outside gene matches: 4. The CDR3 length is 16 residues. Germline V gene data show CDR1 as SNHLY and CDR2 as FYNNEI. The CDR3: CASSGLADLAKNIQYF. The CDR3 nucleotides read TGTGCCAGCAGTGGACTAGCGGATCTAGCCAAAAACATTCAGTACTTC.

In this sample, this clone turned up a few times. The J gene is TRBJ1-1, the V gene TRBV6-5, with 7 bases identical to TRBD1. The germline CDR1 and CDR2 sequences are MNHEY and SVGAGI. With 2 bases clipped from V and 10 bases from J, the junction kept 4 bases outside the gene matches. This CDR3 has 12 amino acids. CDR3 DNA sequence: TGTGCCAGCAGTTACCTTCAGGGGGTAGCTTTCTTT. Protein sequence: CASSYLQGVAFF.